The 32 T cell receptor beta chains given below trace back to one sample, sequenced in a study of T cell changes during pregnancy in multiple sclerosis. TCRdb keeps only in-frame clones here, not all; method: immunoSEQ multiplex PCR. The sample lists 46,000 or so clones, over 85% occurring once. The sample here was CD8+ T cells from peripheral blood mononuclear cells, taken after pregnancy. The receptors here all came from a female donor with multiple sclerosis, enrolled in a pregnancy study.

The genes are TRBV5-5 and TRBJ1-2; TRBD1 matches 10 bases. CDR3 size: 15 residues. V gave up 3 bases and J gave up 4 bases; unmatched junction bases: 6. Germline lookup yields CDR1 SGHKS and CDR2 YYEKEE (reference sequence). The CDR3 DNA follows: TGTGCCAGCAGCTGGGGACAGGGGTATGGCTATGGCTACACCTTC. It specifies CASSWGQGYGYGYTF.

J is TRBJ1-2 and V is TRBV2; D might be TRBD1 (6 bases). Germline-derived CDR1 and CDR2 are SNHLY and FYNNEI. The CDR3 sequence is 13 residues long. V was shortened by 4 bases and J by 8 bases, with 14 bases between the two germline ends. The CDR3 region has the DNA TGTGCCAGCAGTGTCGAGGCAGGGGAGGGCTACACCTTC. Its protein is CASSVEAGEGYTF.

This clone is a singleton in its sample. The rearrangement links TRBV28 to TRBJ1-1; D is unresolved. Looked up from germline, CDR1 is MDHEN and CDR2 is SYDVKM. The CDR3 is 12 amino acids. Trimming pared 5 bases from V and 11 bases from J, leaving 15 bases between. In DNA form, the CDR3 reads TGTGCCAGCAGTCCCTCGGCGACACGGGCTTTCTTT. Its translation is CASSPSATRAFF.

The chain joins TRBV27 to TRBJ1-1, with D maybe TRBD1 (5 bases). The V gene's germline CDR1 is MNHEY and CDR2 SMNVEV (reference sequence). The CDR3 totals 14 residues. The germline V and J ends were trimmed by 1 base and 5 bases, with 11 bases remaining between them. CDR3 loop: CASSLWQGRTEAFF. CDR3 DNA sequence: TGTGCCAGCAGTTTATGGCAGGGTAGGACTGAAGCTTTCTTT.

This chain joins TRBV11-2 and TRBJ2-7, with a weak D call TRBD1 (5 bases). There are 13 residues in the CDR3. The germline gives CDR1 SGHAT, CDR2 FQNNGV. V dropped 3 bases and J dropped 4 bases, with 10 bases sitting between them. This CDR3 is CASSFPGLYEQYF. In DNA, the CDR3 is TGTGCCAGCAGCTTCCCAGGGCTGTACGAGCAGTACTTC.

The chain combines TRBV4-2 with TRBJ1-1; D remains unclear. The germline V gene has CDR1 LGHNA and CDR2 YNFKEQ. The V end was cut by 3 bases, the J end by 4 bases, with 15 bases between. The CDR3 covers 15 residues. The CDR3 sequence: CASSHELGGSTEAFF. CDR3 nucleotide sequence: TGTGCCAGCAGCCATGAGCTGGGAGGGAGCACTGAAGCTTTCTTT.

This chain joins TRBV28 and TRBJ2-6; TRBD1 agrees at 10 bases. The germline CDR1 and CDR2 sequences are MDHEN and SYDVKM. CDR3 size: 17 residues. The ends lost 6 bases at V and 0 bases at J; junction bases unmatched: 5. This CDR3 is CASRGQGLLSGANVLTF. The CDR3 nucleotides read TGTGCCAGCAGGGGACAGGGGCTCCTCTCTGGGGCCAACGTCCTGACTTTC.

The V call is TRBV7-9, the J call TRBJ1-1; the D gene is possibly TRBD1 (5 bases). V was trimmed by 1 base and J by 0 bases, leaving 12 bases between them. The CDR3 totals 16 residues. Germline values: CDR1 SEHNR, CDR2 FQNEAQ (reference sequence). This chain's CDR3 is CASSLDPGRVNTEAFF. DNA for the CDR3: TGTGCCAGCAGCTTAGACCCCGGCAGGGTGAACACTGAAGCTTTCTTT.

CDR3 sequence: CASSEITGFNGYTF. CDR3 bases: TGTGCCAGCAGCGAAATTACAGGGTTCAACGGCTACACCTTC. The J gene is TRBJ1-2, the V gene TRBV5-4, with D tentatively TRBD1 (6 bases). Trimming stripped 4 bases from V and 8 bases from J, with 18 bases between. CDR3 length equals 14 residues. Germline CDR1 and CDR2: SGHNT and YYREEE (reference sequence).

The gene calls are TRBV7-8 and TRBJ1-1; D is unresolved. CDR3 length equals 15 residues. Germline V gives CDR1 SGHVS, CDR2 FQNEAQ. With 6 bases removed from V and 3 bases from J, the gap between germline ends came to 17 bases. The CDR3, as DNA: TGTGCCAGCAGTAACCGCGGGAAGGCTGACACTGAAGCTTTCTTT. Protein: CASSNRGKADTEAFF.

The gene calls are TRBV6-1 and TRBJ2-7, with 8 bases identical to TRBD1. V was clipped by 1 base and J by 7 bases; unmatched bases: 6. Looked up from germline, CDR1 is MNHNS and CDR2 is SASEGT. The CDR3 runs to 14 residues. The CDR3 loop reads CASSEVNRGWEQYF. The CDR3 DNA follows: TGTGCCAGCAGTGAAGTTAACAGGGGGTGGGAGCAGTACTTC.

This chain uses TRBV9 with TRBJ2-1, with TRBD2 matching 12 bases. Germline CDR1 is SGDLS and CDR2 is YYNGEE. This CDR3 has 15 residues. Unmatched junction bases numbered 7, after V lost 4 bases and J lost 8 bases. The CDR3 spells CASSSTSGGIYEQFF. The CDR3 DNA reads TGTGCCAGCAGCTCCACTAGCGGGGGGATCTATGAGCAGTTCTTC. Using reference TRBV9 and TRBJ2-1 for the parts outside the CDR3, the full variable domain is DSGVTQTPKHLITATGQRVTLRCSPRSGDLSVYWYQQSLDQGLQFLIQYYNGEERAKGNILERFSAQQFPDLHSELNLSSLELGDSALYFCASSSTSGGIYEQFFGPGTRLTVL.

The rearrangement uses TRBV6-1 and TRBJ1-1; no firm D call. The CDR3 extends over 12 amino acids. Trimming cost V 8 bases and J 5 bases, with 12 bases left between them. From germline, CDR1 is MNHNS and CDR2 SASEGT. DNA for the CDR3: TGTGCCAGCCGGGGTGGGGTGACTGAAGCTTTCTTT. Translated, it gives CASRGGVTEAFF.

The V and J genes are TRBV28 and TRBJ1-1; 9 nucleotides line up with TRBD1. CDR3 length: 15 residues. Germline CDR1 and CDR2: MDHEN and SYDVKM. Trimming cost V 5 bases and J 4 bases; bases outside gene matches: 8. In DNA, the CDR3 is TGTGCCAGCAGTCCCCGACAGGGGGGAGGCACTGAAGCTTTCTTT. It is translated as CASSPRQGGGTEAFF. The complete variable domain, with remaining parts taken from reference TRBV28 and TRBJ1-1, reads DVKVTQSSRYLVKRTGEKVFLECVQDMDHENMFWYRQDPGLGLRLIYFSYDVKMKEKGDIPEGYSVSREKKERFSLILESASTNQTSMYLCASSPRQGGGTEAFFGQGTRLTVV.

The CDR3, as DNA: TGTGCCAGCAGCTTAGAGCTAGCGCCGAACACCGGGGAGCTGTTTTTT. Its protein is CASSLELAPNTGELFF. The rearrangement links TRBV7-9 to TRBJ2-2; D may be TRBD2 (6 bases). Trimming took off 1 base at V and 0 bases at J, with 9 bases between the two ends. Germline CDR1 and CDR2: SEHNR and FQNEAQ (reference sequence). CDR3 size: 16 residues.

This clone showed up just once. CDR3 coding DNA: TGTGCCAGCAGTCCAAGGGGGGGATCCTACGAGCAGTACTTC. It encodes CASSPRGGSYEQYF. The rearrangement joins TRBV6-6 to TRBJ2-7; D might be TRBD2 (7 bases). Deletions cut 5 bases from V and 1 base from J, with 12 bases between. The CDR3 runs to 14 residues. Germline CDR1 reads MNHNY; CDR2 reads SVGAGI (reference sequence).

This chain joins TRBV2 and TRBJ2-5; TRBD1 might be the D (6 bases). The germline V and J ends were trimmed by 5 bases and 4 bases, with 17 bases remaining between them. This CDR3 is built from 15 residues. Per the germline V gene, CDR1 is SNHLY and CDR2 is FYNNEI. CDR3 residues: CASSLLDSKLETQYF. CDR3 DNA: TGTGCCAGCAGTTTATTGGACAGCAAGTTAGAGACCCAGTACTTC. The full variable domain, rest sourced from reference TRBV2 and TRBJ2-5, is EPEVTQTPSHQVTQMGQEVILRCVPISNHLYFYWYRQILGQKVEFLVSFYNNEISEKSEIFDDQFSVERPDGSNFTLKIRSTKLEDSAMYFCASSLLDSKLETQYFGPGTRLLVL.

V gene TRBV7-9 combines with J gene TRBJ1-4, with D possibly TRBD1 on 6 matching bases. Trimming cost V 3 bases and J 8 bases, with 19 bases left between them. CDR3 length: 16 residues. Germline values: CDR1 SEHNR, CDR2 FQNEAQ (reference sequence). DNA for the CDR3: TGTGCCAGCAGCTTGAACTGGGGCAGGGGAGACGAAAAACTGTTTTTT. It codes for CASSLNWGRGDEKLFF.

The CDR3 DNA sequence: TGTGCCAGCCCAACAGAAGACTATGGCTACACCTTC. It translates to CASPTEDYGYTF. The chain carries TRBV2 and TRBJ1-2, with no clear D. V lost 8 bases and J lost 3, with 10 bases in between. The length of the CDR3 is 12 residues. Germline loops: CDR1 SNHLY, CDR2 FYNNEI.

The chain employs TRBV13 and TRBJ1-1; TRBD1 aligns across 8 bases. The V gene end was trimmed by 5 bases and the J gene end by 6 bases; junction bases not matched to a gene: 11. This CDR3 comprises 15 residues. In germline, CDR1 is PRHDT, CDR2 FYEKMQ (reference sequence). CDR3 DNA: TGTGCCAGCAGCACAACAGGGGGGCCTTCTTCTGAAGCTTTCTTT. Translating gives CASSTTGGPSSEAFF.

The V gene is TRBV7-9, the J gene TRBJ1-1; no definite D call. From germline, CDR1 is SEHNR and CDR2 FQNEAQ (reference sequence). V dropped 5 bases and J dropped 8 bases, with 15 bases sitting between them. This CDR3 region has 13 residues. The CDR3 here is CASSEVPTREAFF. For the CDR3, the DNA is TGTGCCAGCAGCGAAGTCCCTACCCGGGAAGCTTTCTTT. Looking up the rest from reference TRBV7-9 and TRBJ1-1 gives the full variable domain: DTGVSQNPRHKITKRGQNVTFRCDPISEHNRLYWYRQTLGQGPEFLTYFQNEAQLEKSRLLSDRFSAERPKGSFSTLEIQRTEQGDSAMYLCASSEVPTREAFFGQGTRLTVV.

The chain links TRBV7-9 to TRBJ1-2, with D perhaps TRBD1 (6 bases). The CDR3 totals 12 residues. CDR1 and CDR2 from the germline V gene are SEHNR and FQNEAQ (reference sequence). V lost 3 bases, J lost 13 bases, and 15 bases lay in between. The CDR3 DNA reads TGTGCCAGCAGCTTCACAGGGTCAGTTATCACCTTC. As protein: CASSFTGSVITF.

This chain connects TRBV15 to TRBJ2-4; 8 bases align to TRBD1. This CDR3 has 15 amino acids. From germline, CDR1 is LNHNV and CDR2 YYDKDF (reference sequence). The V gene end was trimmed by 6 bases and the J gene end by 7 bases; junction bases not matched to a gene: 11. CDR3 residues: CATRAVTGEKNIQYF. As DNA, the CDR3 is TGTGCCACCAGAGCTGTGACAGGGGAAAAGAACATTCAGTACTTC. The full variable domain, with the rest looked up from reference TRBV15 and TRBJ2-4, is DAMVIQNPRYQVTQFGKPVTLSCSQTLNHNVMYWYQQKSSQAPKLLFHYYDKDFNNEADTPDNFQSRRPNTSFCFLDIRSPGLGDTAMYLCATRAVTGEKNIQYFGAGTRLSVL.

V is TRBV18 and J is TRBJ2-7; a weak D match, TRBD2 (5 bases). Trimming shortened V by 6 bases and J by 6 bases, and 12 bases separated the two germline ends. CDR3 length equals 12 residues. Germline CDR1 KGHSH, CDR2 LQKENI. The CDR3 sequence: CASSRDSFEQYF. CDR3 nucleotide sequence: TGTGCCAGCTCTCGGGATTCTTTCGAGCAGTACTTC.

The chain combines TRBV4-1 with TRBJ2-5; TRBD2 might be the D (6 bases). This CDR3 is 14 amino acids long. Per the germline V gene, CDR1 is MGHRA and CDR2 is YSYEKL. V dropped 4 bases and J dropped 4 bases, with 13 bases sitting between them. CDR3 nucleotide sequence: TGCGCCAGCAGCCGCTCGGCGGGACGAGAGACCCAGTACTTC. Residues: CASSRSAGRETQYF.

The V call is TRBV19, the J call TRBJ2-5, with 10 bases lining up with TRBD2. This CDR3 has 15 residues. With V trimmed by 9 bases and J by 5 bases, 12 bases remained unmatched. CDR1 LNHDA and CDR2 SQIVND come from the germline V gene (reference sequence). The CDR3 sequence is CASGPGLAAWETQYF. In DNA form, the CDR3 reads TGTGCCAGCGGCCCTGGACTAGCGGCGTGGGAGACCCAGTACTTC.

The chain couples TRBV15 to TRBJ1-1; D is unclear. The germline V and J ends were trimmed by 0 bases and 2 bases, with 4 bases remaining between them. The germline V gene encodes CDR1 LNHNV and CDR2 YYDKDF (reference sequence). This CDR3 region has 13 residues. CDR3 nucleotides: TGTGCCACCAGCAGAGATACAAACACTGAAGCTTTCTTT. Its translation: CATSRDTNTEAFF. Looking up the rest from reference TRBV15 and TRBJ1-1 gives the full variable domain: DAMVIQNPRYQVTQFGKPVTLSCSQTLNHNVMYWYQQKSSQAPKLLFHYYDKDFNNEADTPDNFQSRRPNTSFCFLDIRSPGLGDTAMYLCATSRDTNTEAFFGQGTRLTVV.

The chain uses TRBV9 and TRBJ2-1, with 13 bases identical to TRBD2. Germline V gene sequence: CDR1 SGDLS, CDR2 YYNGEE. After removal of 2 bases from V and 7 bases from J, the junction contained 3 bases not matched to a gene. The CDR3 spans 15 residues. CDR3 in DNA: TGTGCCAGCAGCGTTCCGGGACTAGCGGGAAATGAGCAGTTCTTC. Its protein product is CASSVPGLAGNEQFF. The variable domain in full, completed from reference TRBV9 and TRBJ2-1, reads DSGVTQTPKHLITATGQRVTLRCSPRSGDLSVYWYQQSLDQGLQFLIQYYNGEERAKGNILERFSAQQFPDLHSELNLSSLELGDSALYFCASSVPGLAGNEQFFGPGTRLTVL.

J is TRBJ2-7 and V is TRBV7-6; the match to TRBD2 covers 7 bases. Germline V gene data show CDR1 as SGHVS and CDR2 as FNYEAQ. After removal of 2 bases from V and 3 bases from J, the junction contained 7 bases not matched to a gene. This CDR3 has 15 residues. CDR3 coding DNA: TGTGCCAGCAGCTTAAGGCTAGCGGCGAGCTACGAGCAGTACTTC. This encodes CASSLRLAASYEQYF.

The chain carries TRBV13 and TRBJ1-2, with D possibly being TRBD1 (5 bases). Germline V gene data show CDR1 as PRHDT and CDR2 as FYEKMQ (reference sequence). Trimming shortened V by 5 bases and J by 6 bases, and 19 bases separated the two germline ends. The CDR3 has 15 residues. CDR3 nucleotide sequence: TGTGCCAGCAGCGTCGCCCAGGGCCCCTCCGATGGCTACACCTTC. Its translation: CASSVAQGPSDGYTF.

This chain uses TRBV6-4 with TRBJ2-1; 9 bases map to TRBD2. This CDR3 spans 14 amino acids. V dropped 0 bases and J dropped 6; count of bases not matched to a gene: 0. The germline CDR1 and CDR2 sequences are MRHNA and SNTAGT. The CDR3 region has the DNA TGTGCCAGCAGTGACTCTAGCGGGAGCAATGAGCAGTTCTTC. It specifies CASSDSSGSNEQFF.

The chain uses TRBV28 and TRBJ2-7, with 7 bases identical to TRBD2. V shed 4 bases and J 6 bases; nucleotides not matched to a gene: 6. Germline-derived CDR1 and CDR2 are MDHEN and SYDVKM. This CDR3 region has 13 residues. CDR3: CASSWAGDFEQYF. DNA of the CDR3: TGTGCCAGCAGTTGGGCGGGAGACTTCGAGCAGTACTTC.